One sample yielded the 27 T cell receptor beta chains listed below, sequenced in a study of shared clonotypes between healthy human individuals. Sequencing was performed with immunoSEQ multiplex PCR; in TCRdb, only in-frame clones are kept and a portion is missing. The sample holds about 480,000 clones, almost 80% seen once. The sequenced material came from PBMCs. The source is a woman aged 40 to 50 in good health. Some clones in this sample may be carry-over from other donors' samples.

The V and J genes are TRBV6-6 and TRBJ2-2; D is unclear. This CDR3 contains 14 residues. The germline V gene has CDR1 MNHNY and CDR2 SVGAGI (reference sequence). V dropped 7 bases and J dropped 1 base, with 10 bases sitting between them. CDR3 coding DNA: TGTGCCAGCATCCCCCGACTGAACACCGGGGAGCTGTTTTTT. Its translation is CASIPRLNTGELFF.

The J gene is TRBJ2-1, the V gene TRBV2; D gene ambiguous. This CDR3 is 16 amino acids long. The V gene lost 6 bases and the J gene lost 0 bases, with 15 bases spanning the gap. Germline V gene data show CDR1 as SNHLY and CDR2 as FYNNEI. The CDR3 sequence: CASSKNVGSSYNEQFF. The CDR3 bases are TGTGCCAGCAGCAAGAACGTAGGCAGCTCCTACAATGAGCAGTTCTTC.

This clone was counted at least ten times. The chain is built from TRBV19 and TRBJ1-1; D is unresolved. Trimming pared 1 base from V and 0 bases from J, leaving 3 bases between. Germline CDR1 LNHDA, CDR2 SQIVND (reference sequence). The CDR3 is 13 amino acids. This CDR3 reads CASSIGMNTEAFF. The CDR3 DNA follows: TGTGCCAGTAGTATAGGAATGAACACTGAAGCTTTCTTT.

J is TRBJ2-5 and V is TRBV28; D could derive from TRBD1 or TRBD2 (6 bases each). The closer fit of TRBJ2-7 to the DNA end suggests the J call may be wrong. CDR3 length: 13 residues. Germline CDR1 and CDR2: MDHEN and SYDVKM. The DNA for the CDR3 is TGTGCCAGCAGCCGGGGGCGCTCCTACGAGCAGTACTTC. This encodes CASSRGRSYEQYF.

The chain combines TRBV5-8 with TRBJ1-1; 8 nucleotides align to TRBD1. J gave up 5 bases and V 7 bases, and 7 bases lay outside the gene matches. The CDR3 has 13 amino acids. Germline V CDR1 and CDR2: SGHTS, YDEGEE. CDR3 DNA: TGTGCCAGCCAACGGGACAGGCCGACTGAAGCTTTCTTT. Residues: CASQRDRPTEAFF.

The chain carries TRBV29-1 and TRBJ2-1, with D hard to call. This CDR3 spans 12 amino acids. V was shortened by 4 bases and J by 7 bases, with 11 bases between the two germline ends. Germline V gene data show CDR1 as SQVTM and CDR2 as ANQGSEA. CDR3 region: CSVVLQFNEQFF. The CDR3 DNA reads TGCAGCGTTGTGTTACAGTTTAATGAGCAGTTCTTC.

The chain couples TRBV2 to TRBJ2-1; 7 nucleotides agree with TRBD2. Germline V lookup: CDR1 SNHLY, CDR2 FYNNEI. This CDR3 has 14 amino acids. Trimming removed 7 bases from V and 9 bases from J; junction bases left unmatched: 12. The CDR3 sequence is CASKREGLGVEQFF. CDR3 in DNA: TGTGCCAGCAAAAGGGAGGGCCTGGGCGTTGAGCAGTTCTTC.

V and J are TRBV9 and TRBJ1-2, with D maybe TRBD1 (6 bases). The CDR3 has 13 residues. V shed 7 bases and J shed 4 bases, with 14 bases lying between them. CDR1 is SGDLS, CDR2 YYNGEE, per germline. The CDR3 loop reads CASSRGFGYGYTF. The CDR3, as DNA: TGTGCCAGCTCGAGGGGGTTTGGCTATGGCTACACCTTC.

The chain recombines TRBV14 with TRBJ2-1; 14 positions agree with TRBD2. Germline V CDR1 and CDR2: SGHDN, FVKESK. The V segment lost 1 base and the J segment 9 bases; nucleotides outside the gene matches: 8. The CDR3 is 17 residues long. The CDR3 sequence: CASSQVQPGLAGAEQFF. CDR3 coding DNA: TGTGCCAGCAGCCAAGTTCAACCGGGACTAGCGGGAGCTGAGCAGTTCTTC.

The chain uses TRBV6-5 and TRBJ1-2; a possible D gene is TRBD1 (6 bases). This CDR3 has 13 residues. CDR1 and CDR2 (germline): MNHEY, SVGAGI. The V gene lost 7 bases and the J gene lost 0 bases, with 9 bases spanning the gap. The chain's CDR3 is CASIKGANYGYTF. As DNA, the CDR3 is TGTGCCAGCATTAAGGGGGCTAACTATGGCTACACCTTC.

CDR3 coding DNA: TGTGCCAGCAGCTTAGGAGCGGCGGGAGGGGGGATGGATGAGCAGTTCTTC. Translating it yields CASSLGAAGGGMDEQFF. The chain joins TRBV7-9 to TRBJ2-1; 9 bases map to TRBD2. The germline V gene encodes CDR1 SEHNR and CDR2 FQNEAQ (reference sequence). With V trimmed by 1 base and J by 8 bases, 12 bases remained unmatched. The CDR3 is 17 residues long.

The gene calls are TRBV28 and TRBJ2-7; the match to TRBD2 covers 8 bases. J was trimmed by 4 bases and V by 8 bases; bases with no gene match: 16. This CDR3 is 16 amino acids long. CDR1 MDHEN and CDR2 SYDVKM come from the germline V gene. CDR3: CASSVAGIGIAYEQYF. For the CDR3, the DNA is TGTGCCAGCTCCGTAGCGGGAATAGGAATCGCGTACGAGCAGTACTTC.

The chain employs TRBV4-1 and TRBJ2-1; 8 positions agree with TRBD2. CDR3 size: 18 residues. Per germline, CDR1 MGHRA and CDR2 YSYEKL. The junction had 18 bases not matched to a gene; V was cut back by 4 bases and J by 7 bases. The CDR3 DNA follows: TGCGCCAGCAGCCCCCCTGGGAGAGCGGGAGTCAGTTGGAATGAGCAGTTCTTC. Translation: CASSPPGRAGVSWNEQFF.

This chain uses TRBV14 with TRBJ2-1; 12 bases agree with TRBD2. Per germline, CDR1 SGHDN and CDR2 FVKESK. The CDR3 is 15 amino acids. The trim removed 6 bases at V and 8 bases at J, leaving 8 bases unmatched. CDR3 amino acids: CASRLAGGPMYEQFF. The CDR3 coding sequence is TGTGCCAGCAGGCTAGCGGGAGGGCCTATGTATGAGCAGTTCTTC.

The J gene is TRBJ2-7, the V gene TRBV21-1; the table assigns TRBD2, which was not confirmed against the DNA. TRBV21-1 is a recognized pseudogene. There are 14 residues in the CDR3. The CDR3 region is CASGGDSLFYEQYF. DNA for the CDR3: TGTGCCAGCGGAGGGGACTCATTATTCTACGAGCAGTACTTC.

The V and J genes are TRBV28 and TRBJ2-2, with TRBD1 identical over 9 bases. The germline CDR1 and CDR2 sequences are MDHEN and SYDVKM. J lost 5 bases, V lost 4 bases, and 8 bases had no gene match. The CDR3 has 16 amino acids. CDR3 nucleotides: TGTGCCAGCAGTTCCCGGACAGGGGTCGGGACCGGGGAGCTGTTTTTT. Translated: CASSSRTGVGTGELFF.

V gene TRBV18 combines with J gene TRBJ1-2; 7 bases are a match to TRBD1. Germline assignment: CDR1 KGHSH and CDR2 LQKENI. The ends lost 3 bases at V and 8 bases at J; junction bases unmatched: 9. The CDR3 runs to 14 residues. CDR3 residues: CASSPGQSGEGYTF. The CDR3, as DNA: TGTGCCAGCTCACCGGGACAGTCCGGAGAAGGCTACACCTTC.

In this sample, this clone turned up a few times. This chain uses TRBV4-1 with TRBJ1-1; 7 bases align to TRBD1. The V and J ends lost 7 bases and 5 bases, in that order; junction bases with no gene match: 10. There are 14 residues in the CDR3. CDR1 is MGHRA and CDR2 is YSYEKL in the germline V gene. CDR3 loop: CASTPRGAKTEAFF. The CDR3 DNA follows: TGCGCCAGCACCCCCAGGGGGGCGAAAACTGAAGCTTTCTTT.

The CDR3 DNA sequence: TGTGCCAGCAGCCCCAGCGGGAATAGCTACGAGCAGTACTTC. Translating it yields CASSPSGNSYEQYF. This rearrangement joins TRBV7-2 to TRBJ2-7; TRBD2 agrees at 7 bases. Germline CDR1 and CDR2: SGHTA and FQGNSA. V lost 5 bases to trimming and J lost 3 bases; unmatched junction nucleotides: 7. The CDR3 has 14 amino acids.

The chain uses TRBV7-2 and TRBJ1-4; a weak D match, TRBD1 (5 bases). The V gene lost 2 bases and the J gene lost 12 bases, with 13 bases spanning the gap. This CDR3 contains 13 residues. Germline CDR1 and CDR2: SGHTA and FQGNSA. CDR3 nucleotide sequence: TGTGCCAGCAGCTTATTACGGGGGAGGGAACTGTTTTTT. This sequence encodes CASSLLRGRELFF.

V is TRBV9 and J is TRBJ2-5, with TRBD2 matching 8 bases. Germline loops: CDR1 SGDLS, CDR2 YYNGEE. The CDR3 sequence is 14 residues long. Trimming took 4 bases from V and 4 from J; bases not matched to a gene: 6. CDR3 sequence (DNA): TGTGCCAGCAGCTTAGGGACTAGTCCAGAGACCCAGTACTTC. It encodes CASSLGTSPETQYF.

J is TRBJ2-7 and V is TRBV10-2; no reliable D call. V was trimmed by 8 bases and J by 1 base, leaving 15 bases between them. CDR1 is WSHSY and CDR2 is SAAADI in the germline V gene. The CDR3 runs to 14 residues. The CDR3 sequence: CASYIGGGSYEQYF. For the CDR3, the DNA is TGCGCCAGCTACATTGGTGGCGGATCCTACGAGCAGTACTTC.

This clone was found a few times. J is TRBJ1-1 and V is TRBV2; D gene unclear. The V gene's germline CDR1 is SNHLY and CDR2 FYNNEI. The length of the CDR3 is 13 residues. The V and J ends lost 6 bases and 1 base respectively, with 9 bases between them. As DNA, the CDR3 is TGTGCCAGCAGCCTACAGAAGAACACTGAAGCTTTCTTT. Protein: CASSLQKNTEAFF. The full variable domain, completed using reference TRBV2 and TRBJ1-1, is EPEVTQTPSHQVTQMGQEVILRCVPISNHLYFYWYRQILGQKVEFLVSFYNNEISEKSEIFDDQFSVERPDGSNFTLKIRSTKLEDSAMYFCASSLQKNTEAFFGQGTRLTVV.

The CDR3 bases are TGCGCCAGCTCCCTCCAGGGCTCCTTCGTGGACGAGCAGTACTTC. The encoded protein is CASSLQGSFVDEQYF. V is TRBV5-1 and J is TRBJ2-7; a possible D gene is TRBD1 (5 bases). Trimming took off 7 bases at V and 5 bases at J, with 22 bases between the two ends. CDR3 length: 15 residues. Germline V gene lookup returns CDR1 SGHRS and CDR2 YFSETQ.

The genes are TRBV6-1 and TRBJ2-1; tentative D call: TRBD1 (6 bases). The V end was cut by 9 bases, the J end by 4 bases, with 13 bases between. Germline assignment: CDR1 MNHNS and CDR2 SASEGT. The CDR3 covers 13 residues. The CDR3 protein is CASVRTVYNEQFF. In DNA, the CDR3 is TGTGCCAGTGTGCGGACAGTATACAATGAGCAGTTCTTC.

J is TRBJ2-7 and V is TRBV28; D is unresolved. The CDR3 runs 11 residues. Germline V gives CDR1 MDHEN, CDR2 SYDVKM. Trimming stripped 6 bases from V and 7 bases from J, with 10 bases between. The CDR3 here is CASSRNWEQYF. In nucleotides, the CDR3 is TGTGCCAGCAGCCGCAACTGGGAGCAGTACTTC.

There are a few counts of this clone. V is TRBV7-9 and J is TRBJ2-7; D is undetermined. The CDR3 spans 13 residues. The germline gives CDR1 SEHNR, CDR2 FQNEAQ (reference sequence). Trimming removed 1 base from V and 10 bases from J, with 14 bases in between. CDR3 region: CASSLVSGGGQYF. Here the CDR3 DNA reads TGTGCCAGCAGCTTAGTGTCGGGTGGTGGACAGTACTTC. The full variable domain, completed using reference TRBV7-9 and TRBJ2-7, is DTGVSQNPRHKITKRGQNVTFRCDPISEHNRLYWYRQTLGQGPEFLTYFQNEAQLEKSRLLSDRFSAERPKGSFSTLEIQRTEQGDSAMYLCASSLVSGGGQYFGPGTRLTVT.